One and the same sample provided the 15 T cell receptor beta chains below, sequenced in a study of cytomegalovirus exposure and HLA in healthy donors. Sequenced by immunoSEQ multiplex PCR; TCRdb stores in-frame clones only, minus some. The table lists about 170,000 clones, 86% of them singletons. The source material was PBMCs. Source of these receptors: a woman aged 30 to 39 in good health and CMV-seronegative.

This clone occurred once. The chain links TRBV28 to TRBJ1-1, with TRBD1 as a possible D gene (6 bases). The CDR3 runs to 15 residues. V was cut by 4 bases and J by 4 bases, with 16 bases left in between. Germline V gene data show CDR1 as MDHEN and CDR2 as SYDVKM. This CDR3 is CASSSRGGGSTEAFF. Written as DNA, the CDR3 is TGTGCCAGCAGTTCCCGCGGGGGCGGGAGCACTGAAGCTTTCTTT.

This chain connects TRBV4-2 to TRBJ2-2, with TRBD2 matching 8 bases. Germline V gene data show CDR1 as LGHNA and CDR2 as YNFKEQ. The CDR3 sequence is 19 residues long. Trimming at V came to 0 bases and at J to 1 base, leaving 10 bases not matched to a gene. The CDR3 reads CASSQDPGGPVGNTGELFF. The CDR3 DNA is TGTGCCAGCAGCCAAGATCCGGGAGGGCCAGTGGGGAACACCGGGGAGCTGTTTTTT.

This chain links TRBV29-1 with TRBJ1-1; D remains ambiguous. The CDR3 runs 13 residues. From germline, CDR1 is SQVTM and CDR2 ANQGSEA. V was clipped by 3 bases and J by 6 bases, with 14 bases between them. CDR3 bases: TGCAGCGTTGATTCGGGTCCTCTCGCTGAAGCTTTCTTT. This codes for CSVDSGPLAEAFF. The variable domain in full, with the rest retrieved from reference TRBV29-1 and TRBJ1-1, is SAVISQKPSRDICQRGTSLTIQCQVDSQVTMMFWYRQQPGQSLTLIATANQGSEATYESGFVIDKFPISRPNLTFSTLTVSNMSPEDSSIYLCSVDSGPLAEAFFGQGTRLTVV.

DNA of the CDR3: TGTGCCTGGGGGACTAGCGGGAGCTGGGAGACCCAGTACTTC. This encodes CAWGTSGSWETQYF. This chain uses TRBV30 with TRBJ2-5; 14 nucleotides match TRBD2. From germline, CDR1 is GTSNPN and CDR2 SVGIG (reference sequence). V lost 5 bases and J lost 5; bases outside the gene matches: 4. The CDR3 length is 14 residues.

The V and J genes are TRBV4-3 and TRBJ2-1, with D unclear. CDR1 is LGHNA and CDR2 is YSLEER in the germline V gene. The CDR3 contains 14 residues. V shed 1 base and J shed 6 bases, with 10 bases lying between them. CDR3 protein: CASSQGLASNEQFF. The CDR3 region has the DNA TGCGCCAGCAGCCAAGGACTGGCCTCCAATGAGCAGTTCTTC.

V usage is TRBV29-1 and J usage is TRBJ1-1, with D tentatively TRBD1 (6 bases). CDR1 SQVTM and CDR2 ANQGSEA come from the germline V gene. Deletions cut 6 bases from V and 1 base from J, with 9 bases between. There are 12 residues in the CDR3. The CDR3 reads CSVTGRNTEAFF. DNA of the CDR3: TGCAGCGTAACAGGGAGGAACACTGAAGCTTTCTTT.

The chain joins TRBV7-8 to TRBJ2-1, with 11 bases identical to TRBD2. The CDR3 consists of 16 residues. Per germline, CDR1 SGHVS and CDR2 FQNEAQ. V gave up 5 bases and J gave up 6 bases; unmatched junction bases: 9. The CDR3 loop is CASSLETSGGPNEQFF. Written as DNA, the CDR3 is TGTGCCAGCAGCCTAGAAACTAGCGGGGGACCCAATGAGCAGTTCTTC.

The rearrangement links TRBV7-8 to TRBJ2-3, with D unclear. This CDR3 is built from 11 residues. The germline V gene has CDR1 SGHVS and CDR2 FQNEAQ. V shed 1 base and J shed 6 bases, with 2 bases lying between them. The CDR3 DNA reads as TGTGCCAGCAGCTTAGAGGATACGCAGTATTTT. Translating it yields CASSLEDTQYF.

The chain uses TRBV5-6 and TRBJ2-1; TRBD1 aligns across 7 bases. The CDR3 spans 13 residues. V lost 6 bases and J lost 7; bases outside the gene matches: 7. Germline V gene sequence: CDR1 SGHDT, CDR2 YYEEEE. The DNA of the CDR3 is TGTGCCAGCAAAAACCCACAGGGGAATGAGCAGTTCTTC. It codes for CASKNPQGNEQFF.

The chain joins TRBV4-3 to TRBJ1-4, with D possibly being TRBD1 (5 bases). The germline V and J ends were trimmed by 5 bases and 2 bases, with 15 bases remaining between them. Germline CDR1 and CDR2: LGHNA and YSLEER. This CDR3 is 16 amino acids long. CDR3 sequence: CASSGPSDSTNEKLFF. The CDR3 nucleotides read TGCGCCAGCAGCGGACCCAGTGACAGCACTAATGAAAAACTGTTTTTT.

The J gene is TRBJ1-1, the V gene TRBV4-2; 8 bases agree with TRBD1. V lost 2 bases to trimming and J lost 0 bases; unmatched junction nucleotides: 5. CDR3 length: 16 amino acids. Germline CDR1 is LGHNA and CDR2 is YNFKEQ. The CDR3 region is CASSQSAQGVNTEAFF. The CDR3 DNA sequence: TGTGCCAGCAGCCAATCGGCACAGGGGGTGAACACTGAAGCTTTCTTT.

The V call is TRBV27, the J call TRBJ2-2; 8 bases are shared with TRBD2. CDR1 is MNHEY, CDR2 SMNVEV, per germline (reference sequence). The CDR3 totals 19 residues. J lost 2 bases, V lost 3 bases, and 14 bases had no gene match. CDR3 nucleotide sequence: TGTGCCAGCAGTTTGCGGGCCGTAGGGCTAGCGGGTAACACCGGGGAGCTGTTTTTT. It yields the protein CASSLRAVGLAGNTGELFF.

V gene TRBV5-6 combines with J gene TRBJ1-5, with D perhaps matching TRBD1 (6 bases). V shed 0 bases and J shed 1 base, with 11 bases lying between them. The CDR3 consists of 16 residues. The germline V gene encodes CDR1 SGHDT and CDR2 YYEEEE. CDR3 DNA sequence: TGTGCCAGCAGCTTGGCTGGGGGGCCGAGCAATCAGCCCCAGCATTTT. As protein: CASSLAGGPSNQPQHF.

The genes are TRBV6-5 and TRBJ1-4; TRBD1 agrees at 8 bases. CDR1 is MNHEY, CDR2 SVGAGI, per germline. J gave up 5 bases and V 0 bases, and 2 bases lay outside the gene matches. The CDR3 spans 15 residues. CDR3 coding DNA: TGTGCCAGCAGTTACTCGAGGACAGGGAATGAAAAACTGTTTTTT. Protein product: CASSYSRTGNEKLFF.

The chain links TRBV7-8 to TRBJ1-1; no clear D gene. The germline V gene encodes CDR1 SGHVS and CDR2 FQNEAQ. The CDR3 spans 13 residues. V lost 4 bases to trimming and J lost 4 bases, with 10 bases between them. The CDR3 reads CASSWRTGTEAFF. The CDR3 region has the DNA TGTGCCAGCAGCTGGAGGACGGGCACTGAAGCTTTCTTT.